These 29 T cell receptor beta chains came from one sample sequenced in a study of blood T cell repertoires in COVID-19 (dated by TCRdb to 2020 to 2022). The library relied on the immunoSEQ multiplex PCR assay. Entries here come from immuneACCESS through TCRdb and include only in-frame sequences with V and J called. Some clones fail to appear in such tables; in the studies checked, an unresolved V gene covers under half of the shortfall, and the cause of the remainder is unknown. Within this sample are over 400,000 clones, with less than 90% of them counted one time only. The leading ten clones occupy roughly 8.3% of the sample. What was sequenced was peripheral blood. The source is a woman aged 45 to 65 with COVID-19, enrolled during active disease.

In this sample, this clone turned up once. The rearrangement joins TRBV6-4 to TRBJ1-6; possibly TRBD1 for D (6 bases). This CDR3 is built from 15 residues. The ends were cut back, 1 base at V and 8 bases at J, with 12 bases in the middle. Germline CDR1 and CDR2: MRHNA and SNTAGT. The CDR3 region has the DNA TGTGCCAGCAGTGACTATCCAGGGGACGATTCACCCCTCCACTTT. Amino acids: CASSDYPGDDSPLHF.

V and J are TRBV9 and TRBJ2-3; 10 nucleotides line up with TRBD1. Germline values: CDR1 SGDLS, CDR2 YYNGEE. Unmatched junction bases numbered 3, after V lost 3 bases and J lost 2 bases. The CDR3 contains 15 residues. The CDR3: CASSGQGATTDTQYF. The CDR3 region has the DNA TGTGCCAGCAGCGGACAGGGGGCGACCACAGATACGCAGTATTTT.

CDR3 nucleotides: TGTGCCAGCAGCTTAGATCAGGGGGCGACTTCACCCCTCCACTTT. It translates to CASSLDQGATSPLHF. The V gene is TRBV11-2, the J gene TRBJ1-6; 8 bases line up with TRBD1. J was trimmed by 9 bases and V by 0 bases; bases with no gene match: 4. Germline V lookup: CDR1 SGHAT, CDR2 FQNNGV. The CDR3 loop spans 15 amino acids.

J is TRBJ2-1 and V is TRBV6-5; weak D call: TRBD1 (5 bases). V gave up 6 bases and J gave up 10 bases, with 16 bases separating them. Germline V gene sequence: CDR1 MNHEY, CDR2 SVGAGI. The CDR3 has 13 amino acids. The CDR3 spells CASRDSNLREQFF. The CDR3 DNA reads TGTGCCAGCAGAGACAGCAACCTCAGGGAGCAGTTCTTC.

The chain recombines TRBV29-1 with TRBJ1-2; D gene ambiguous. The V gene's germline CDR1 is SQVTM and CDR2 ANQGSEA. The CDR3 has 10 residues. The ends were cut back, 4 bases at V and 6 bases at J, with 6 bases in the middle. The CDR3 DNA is TGCAGCGTTGTCGGGGATGGCTACACCTTC. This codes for CSVVGDGYTF. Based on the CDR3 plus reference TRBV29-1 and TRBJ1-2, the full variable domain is SAVISQKPSRDICQRGTSLTIQCQVDSQVTMMFWYRQQPGQSLTLIATANQGSEATYESGFVIDKFPISRPNLTFSTLTVSNMSPEDSSIYLCSVVGDGYTFGSGTRLTVV.

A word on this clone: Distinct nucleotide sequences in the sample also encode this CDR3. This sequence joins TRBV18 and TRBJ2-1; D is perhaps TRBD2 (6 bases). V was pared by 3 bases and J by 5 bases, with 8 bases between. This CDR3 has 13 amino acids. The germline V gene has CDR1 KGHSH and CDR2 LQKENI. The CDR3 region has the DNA TGTGCCAGCTCACCGGGACTGAACAATGAGCAGTTCTTC. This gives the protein CASSPGLNNEQFF.

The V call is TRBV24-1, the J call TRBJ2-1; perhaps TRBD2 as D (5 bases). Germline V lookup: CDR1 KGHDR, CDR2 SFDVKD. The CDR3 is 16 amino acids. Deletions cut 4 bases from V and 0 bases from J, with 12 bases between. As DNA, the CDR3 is TGTGCCACCAGTGAAACTAGGGCCAGCTCCTACAATGAGCAGTTCTTC. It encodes CATSETRASSYNEQFF.

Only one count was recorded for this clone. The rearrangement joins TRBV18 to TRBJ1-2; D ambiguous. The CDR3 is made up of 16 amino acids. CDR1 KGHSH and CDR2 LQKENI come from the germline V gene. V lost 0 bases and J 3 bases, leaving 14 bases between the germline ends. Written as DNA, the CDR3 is TGTGCCAGCTCACCACCCTCAGGCAGGTCGGACTATGGCTACACCTTC. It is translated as CASSPPSGRSDYGYTF.

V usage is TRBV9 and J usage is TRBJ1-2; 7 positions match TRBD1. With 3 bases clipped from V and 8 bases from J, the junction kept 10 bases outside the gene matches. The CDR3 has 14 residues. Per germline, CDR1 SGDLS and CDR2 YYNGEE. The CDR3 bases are TGTGCCAGCAGCGCAAATGACAGGGACAAAGGCTACACCTTC. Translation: CASSANDRDKGYTF.

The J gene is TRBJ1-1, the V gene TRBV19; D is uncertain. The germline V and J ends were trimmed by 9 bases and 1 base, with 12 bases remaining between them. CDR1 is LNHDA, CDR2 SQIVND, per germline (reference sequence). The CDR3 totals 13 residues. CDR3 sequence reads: CASGRVRNTEAFF. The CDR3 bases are TGTGCCAGCGGTCGGGTTCGGAACACTGAAGCTTTCTTT.

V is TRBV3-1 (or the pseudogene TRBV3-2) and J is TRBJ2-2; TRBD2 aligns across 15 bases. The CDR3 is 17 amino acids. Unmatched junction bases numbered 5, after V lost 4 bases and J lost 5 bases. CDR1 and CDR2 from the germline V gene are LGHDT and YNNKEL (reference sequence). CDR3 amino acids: CASSLPGLAGGTGELFF. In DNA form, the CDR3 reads TGTGCCAGCAGCCTTCCGGGACTAGCGGGGGGTACCGGGGAGCTGTTTTTT.

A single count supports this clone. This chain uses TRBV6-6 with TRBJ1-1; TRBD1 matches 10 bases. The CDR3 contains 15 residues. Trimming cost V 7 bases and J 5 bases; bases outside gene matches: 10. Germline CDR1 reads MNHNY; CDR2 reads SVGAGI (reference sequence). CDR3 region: CASIQPGQGYTEAFF. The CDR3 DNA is TGTGCCAGCATTCAGCCGGGACAGGGGTATACTGAAGCTTTCTTT.

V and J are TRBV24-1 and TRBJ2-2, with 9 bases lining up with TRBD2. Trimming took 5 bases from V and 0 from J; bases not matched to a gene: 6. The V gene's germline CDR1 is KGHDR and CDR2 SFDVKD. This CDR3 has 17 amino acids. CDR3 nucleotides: TGTGCCACCAGTGGAGTTAGCGGGGGTCCGAACACCGGGGAGCTGTTTTTT. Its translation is CATSGVSGGPNTGELFF.

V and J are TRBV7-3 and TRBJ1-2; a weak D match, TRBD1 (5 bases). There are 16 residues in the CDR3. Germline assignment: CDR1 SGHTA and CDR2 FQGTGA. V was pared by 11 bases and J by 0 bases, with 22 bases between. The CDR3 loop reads CAALGVWAGPNYGYTF. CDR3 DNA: TGTGCCGCCCTGGGGGTTTGGGCGGGACCTAACTATGGCTACACCTTC.

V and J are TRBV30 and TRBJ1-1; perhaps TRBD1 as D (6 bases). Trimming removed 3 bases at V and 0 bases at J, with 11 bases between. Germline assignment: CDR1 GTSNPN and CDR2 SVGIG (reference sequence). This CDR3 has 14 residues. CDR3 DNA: TGTGCCTGGAGAGAGGACAGCATGAACACTGAAGCTTTCTTT. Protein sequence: CAWREDSMNTEAFF.

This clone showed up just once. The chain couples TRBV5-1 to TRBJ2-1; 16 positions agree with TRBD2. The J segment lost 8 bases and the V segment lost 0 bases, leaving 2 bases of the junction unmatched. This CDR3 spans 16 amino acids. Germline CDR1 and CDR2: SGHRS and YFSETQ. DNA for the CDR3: TGCGCCAGCAGCTTGGCGGGACTAGCGGGGGGGCATGAGCAGTTCTTC. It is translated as CASSLAGLAGGHEQFF.

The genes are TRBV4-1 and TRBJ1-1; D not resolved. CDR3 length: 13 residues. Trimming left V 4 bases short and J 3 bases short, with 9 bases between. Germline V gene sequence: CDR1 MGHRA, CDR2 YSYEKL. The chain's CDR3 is CASSPQRDTEAFF. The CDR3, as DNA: TGCGCCAGCAGCCCCCAACGGGACACTGAAGCTTTCTTT.

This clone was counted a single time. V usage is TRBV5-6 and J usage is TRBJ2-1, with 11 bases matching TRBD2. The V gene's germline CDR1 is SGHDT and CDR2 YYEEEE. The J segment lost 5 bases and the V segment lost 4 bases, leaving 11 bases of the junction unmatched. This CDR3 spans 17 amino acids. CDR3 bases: TGTGCCAGCAGCCCGGCCACATGGGGACTAGCGGACAATGAGCAGTTCTTC. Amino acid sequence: CASSPATWGLADNEQFF. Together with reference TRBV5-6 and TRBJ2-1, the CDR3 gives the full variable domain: DAGVTQSPTHLIKTRGQQVTLRCSPKSGHDTVSWYQQALGQGPQFIFQYYEEEERQRGNFPDRFSGHQFPNYSSELNVNALLLGDSALYLCASSPATWGLADNEQFFGPGTRLTVL.

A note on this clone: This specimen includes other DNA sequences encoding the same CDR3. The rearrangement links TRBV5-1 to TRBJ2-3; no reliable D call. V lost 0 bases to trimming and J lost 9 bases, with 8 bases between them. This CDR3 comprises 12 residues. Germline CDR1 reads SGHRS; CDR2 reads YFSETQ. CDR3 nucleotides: TGCGCCAGCAGCTTGGACCTAGACACGCAGTATTTT. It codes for CASSLDLDTQYF.

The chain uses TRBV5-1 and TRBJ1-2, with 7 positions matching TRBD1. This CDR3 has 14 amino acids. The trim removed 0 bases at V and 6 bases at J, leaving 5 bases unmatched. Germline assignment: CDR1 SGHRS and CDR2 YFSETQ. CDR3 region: CASSLGTGADGYTF. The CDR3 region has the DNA TGCGCCAGCAGCTTGGGTACAGGGGCAGATGGCTACACCTTC.

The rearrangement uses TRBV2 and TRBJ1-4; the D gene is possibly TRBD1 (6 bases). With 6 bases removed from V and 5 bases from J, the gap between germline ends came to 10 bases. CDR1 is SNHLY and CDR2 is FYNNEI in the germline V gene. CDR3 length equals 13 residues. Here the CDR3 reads CASRGGPNEKLFF. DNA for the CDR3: TGTGCCAGCAGGGGGGGGCCGAATGAAAAACTGTTTTTT.

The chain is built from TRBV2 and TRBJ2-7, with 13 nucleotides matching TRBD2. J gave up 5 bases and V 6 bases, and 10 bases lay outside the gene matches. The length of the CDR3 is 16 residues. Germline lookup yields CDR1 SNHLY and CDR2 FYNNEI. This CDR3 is CASRETSGGPINEQYF. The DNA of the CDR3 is TGTGCCAGCAGGGAGACTAGCGGGGGGCCAATCAACGAGCAGTACTTC. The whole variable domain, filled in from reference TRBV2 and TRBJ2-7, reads EPEVTQTPSHQVTQMGQEVILRCVPISNHLYFYWYRQILGQKVEFLVSFYNNEISEKSEIFDDQFSVERPDGSNFTLKIRSTKLEDSAMYFCASRETSGGPINEQYFGPGTRLTVT.

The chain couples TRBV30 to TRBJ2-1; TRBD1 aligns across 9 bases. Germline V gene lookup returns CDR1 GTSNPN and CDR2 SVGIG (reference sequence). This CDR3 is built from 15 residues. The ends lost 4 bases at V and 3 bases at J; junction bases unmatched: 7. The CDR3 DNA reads TGTGCCTGGACTACCGGGACAGGGCACTACAATGAGCAGTTCTTC. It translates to CAWTTGTGHYNEQFF.

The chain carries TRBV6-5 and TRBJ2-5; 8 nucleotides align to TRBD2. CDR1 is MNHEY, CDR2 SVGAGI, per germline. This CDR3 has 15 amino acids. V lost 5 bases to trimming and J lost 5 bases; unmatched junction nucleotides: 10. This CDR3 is CASSPARGGPETQYF. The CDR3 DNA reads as TGTGCCAGCAGTCCCGCCCGGGGGGGCCCGGAGACCCAGTACTTC.

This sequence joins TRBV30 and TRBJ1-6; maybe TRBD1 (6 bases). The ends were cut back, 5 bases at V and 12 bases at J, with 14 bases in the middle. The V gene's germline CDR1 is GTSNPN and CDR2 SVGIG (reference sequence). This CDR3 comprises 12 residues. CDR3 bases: TGTGCCTGGTCGACAGGCCCAGGACCCCTCCACTTT. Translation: CAWSTGPGPLHF.

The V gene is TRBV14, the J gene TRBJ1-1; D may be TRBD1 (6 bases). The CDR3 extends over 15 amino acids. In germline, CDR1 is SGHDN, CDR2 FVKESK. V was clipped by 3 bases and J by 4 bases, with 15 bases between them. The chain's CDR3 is CASSQAGVRGTEAFF. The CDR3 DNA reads TGTGCCAGCAGCCAGGCAGGGGTTCGGGGCACTGAAGCTTTCTTT.

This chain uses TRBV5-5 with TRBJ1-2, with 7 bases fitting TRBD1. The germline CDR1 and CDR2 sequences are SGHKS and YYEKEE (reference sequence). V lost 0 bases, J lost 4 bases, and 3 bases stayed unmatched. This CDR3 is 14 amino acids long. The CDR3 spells CASSLGQGGYGYTF. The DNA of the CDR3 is TGTGCCAGCAGCTTGGGACAGGGTGGCTATGGCTACACCTTC.

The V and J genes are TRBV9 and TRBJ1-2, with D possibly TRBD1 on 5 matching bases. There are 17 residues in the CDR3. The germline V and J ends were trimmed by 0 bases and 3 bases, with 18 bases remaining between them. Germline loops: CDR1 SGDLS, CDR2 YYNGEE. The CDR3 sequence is CASSVDIVGRADYGYTF. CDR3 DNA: TGTGCCAGCAGCGTAGATATCGTGGGCAGGGCAGACTATGGCTACACCTTC.

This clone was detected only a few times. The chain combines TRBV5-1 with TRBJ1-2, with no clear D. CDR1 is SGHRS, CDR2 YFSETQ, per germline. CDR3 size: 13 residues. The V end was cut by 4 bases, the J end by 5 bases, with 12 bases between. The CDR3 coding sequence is TGCGCCAGCAGCCCCTTTGTAGCTTATGGCTACACCTTC. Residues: CASSPFVAYGYTF.